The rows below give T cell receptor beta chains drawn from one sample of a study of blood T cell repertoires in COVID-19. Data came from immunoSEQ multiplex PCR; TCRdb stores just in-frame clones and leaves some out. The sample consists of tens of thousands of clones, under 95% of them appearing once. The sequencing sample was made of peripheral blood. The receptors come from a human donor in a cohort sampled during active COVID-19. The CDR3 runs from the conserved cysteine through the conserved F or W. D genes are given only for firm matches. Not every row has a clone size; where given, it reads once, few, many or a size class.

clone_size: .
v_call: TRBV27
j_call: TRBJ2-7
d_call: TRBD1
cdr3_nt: TGTGCCAGCAGCTGGGACAGGGGATCTTCCTACGAGCAGTACTTC
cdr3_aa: CASSWDRGSSYEQYF

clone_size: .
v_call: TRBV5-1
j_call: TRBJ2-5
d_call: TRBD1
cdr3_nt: TGCGCCAGCAGCATAGGACAGGACTTGGAGGAGACCCAGTACTTC
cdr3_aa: CASSIGQDLEETQYF

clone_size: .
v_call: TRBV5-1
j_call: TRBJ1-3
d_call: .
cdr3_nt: TGCGCCAGCAGCATGGACGGGTTCTCTGGAAACACCATATATTTT
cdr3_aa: CASSMDGFSGNTIYF

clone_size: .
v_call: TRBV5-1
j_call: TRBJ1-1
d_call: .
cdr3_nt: TGCGCCAGCAGCTTGGGAGGCTCATTTGGAAACACTGAAGCTTTCTTT
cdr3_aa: CASSLGGSFGNTEAFF

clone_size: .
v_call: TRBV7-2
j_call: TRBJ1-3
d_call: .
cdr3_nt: TGTGCCAGCAGCTTAGCTAAGAGTGGAAACACCATATATTTT
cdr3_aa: CASSLAKSGNTIYF

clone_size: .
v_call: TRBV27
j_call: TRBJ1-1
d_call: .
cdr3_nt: TGTGCCAGCAGTTTATTCACCGGGAACACTGAAGCTTTCTTT
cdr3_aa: CASSLFTGNTEAFF

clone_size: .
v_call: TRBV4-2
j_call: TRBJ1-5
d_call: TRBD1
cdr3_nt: TGTGCCAGCAGCCAAGAACCGGACAGGAGTGGGCAGCCCCAGCATTTT
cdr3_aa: CASSQEPDRSGQPQHF

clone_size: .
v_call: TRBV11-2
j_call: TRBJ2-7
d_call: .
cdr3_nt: TGTGCCAGCAGCTTAGATGGAAGAGGAAACTACTACGAGCAGTACTTC
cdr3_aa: CASSLDGRGNYYEQYF

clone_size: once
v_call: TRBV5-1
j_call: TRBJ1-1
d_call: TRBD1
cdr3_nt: TGCGCCAGCAGCCAGGGGGAAGTGTGGAACACTGAAGCTTTCTTT
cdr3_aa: CASSQGEVWNTEAFF

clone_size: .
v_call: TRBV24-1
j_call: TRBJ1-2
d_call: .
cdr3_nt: TGTGCCACCCGGGGGGGGGACTATGGCTACACCTTC
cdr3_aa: CATRGGDYGYTF

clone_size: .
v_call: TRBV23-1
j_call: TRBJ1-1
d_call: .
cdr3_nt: TGCGCCAGCAGTCAATCTCGGGGGGGCAAAAGGGGCACTGAAGCTTTCTTT
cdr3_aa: CASSQSRGGKRGTEAFF

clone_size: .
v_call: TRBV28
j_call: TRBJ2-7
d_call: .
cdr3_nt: TGTGCCAGCAGTCCATCGGGGGTGAGCTCCTACGAGCAGTACTTC
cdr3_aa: CASSPSGVSSYEQYF

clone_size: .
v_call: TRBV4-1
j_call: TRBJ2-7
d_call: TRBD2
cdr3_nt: TGCGCCAGCAGCCAAGCTAGCGGGGGATCCTACGAGCAGTACTTC
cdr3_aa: CASSQASGGSYEQYF

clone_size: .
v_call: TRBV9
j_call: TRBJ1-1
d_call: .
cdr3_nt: TGTGCCAGCAGCAAGAAAACAGGGTTTGGCACTGAAGCTTTCTTT
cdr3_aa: CASSKKTGFGTEAFF

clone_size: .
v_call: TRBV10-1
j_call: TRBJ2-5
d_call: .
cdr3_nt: TGCGCCAGCTCGCAGGGAGGACTCCAAGAGACCCAGTACTTC
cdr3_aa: CASSQGGLQETQYF

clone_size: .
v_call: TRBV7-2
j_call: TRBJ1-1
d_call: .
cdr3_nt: TGTGCCAGCAGCTTATGGGAGGGGGGAGCTTTCTTT
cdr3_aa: CASSLWEGGAFF

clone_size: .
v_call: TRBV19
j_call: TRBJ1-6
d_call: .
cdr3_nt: TGTGCCAGTAGGGCCGGGAACCTACTCTATAATTCACCCCTCCACTTT
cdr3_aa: CASRAGNLLYNSPLHF

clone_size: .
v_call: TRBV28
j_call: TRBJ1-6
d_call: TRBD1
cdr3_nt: TGTGCCAGTTACCCGGACAGGGAGTATTCACCCCTCCACTTT
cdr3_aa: CASYPDREYSPLHF

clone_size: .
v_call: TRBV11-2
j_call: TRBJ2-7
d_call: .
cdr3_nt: TGTGCCAGCAGCTCGTACGCTTGGCGGGACCACTACGAGCAGTACTTC
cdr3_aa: CASSSYAWRDHYEQYF

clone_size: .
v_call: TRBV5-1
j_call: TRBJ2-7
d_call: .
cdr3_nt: TGCGCCAGCAGCTTCAACCCCAGGGCCCACGAGCAGTACTTC
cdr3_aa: CASSFNPRAHEQYF

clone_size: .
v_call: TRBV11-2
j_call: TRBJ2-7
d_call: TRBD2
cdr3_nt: TGTGCCAGCAGCTCCCAGCGGGGGAGCTCCTACGAGCAGTACTTC
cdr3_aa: CASSSQRGSSYEQYF

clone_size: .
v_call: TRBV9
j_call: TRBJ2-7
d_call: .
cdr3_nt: TGTGCCAGCAGCGCGACAGATAACCCTTACGAGCAGTACTTC
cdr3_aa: CASSATDNPYEQYF

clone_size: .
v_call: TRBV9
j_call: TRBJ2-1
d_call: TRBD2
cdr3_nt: TGTGCCAGCAGCGTAGCGGCGCGGGGGGGCGGAAATGAGCAGTTCTTC
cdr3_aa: CASSVAARGGGNEQFF

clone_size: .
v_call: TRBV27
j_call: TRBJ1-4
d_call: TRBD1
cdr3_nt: TGTGCCAGCAGTCCTATCGGGACAGGGAATGAAAAACTGTTTTTT
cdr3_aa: CASSPIGTGNEKLFF

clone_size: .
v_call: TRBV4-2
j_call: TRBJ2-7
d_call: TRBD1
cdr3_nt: TGTGCCGGCAGGGGGACAGGGTGTTACGAGCAGTACTTC
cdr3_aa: CAGRGTGCYEQYF

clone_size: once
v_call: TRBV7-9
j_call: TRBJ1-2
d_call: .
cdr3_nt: TGTGCCAGCAGCTCCCCAGTGCAGGATTCCAACTATGGCTACACCTTC
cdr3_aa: CASSSPVQDSNYGYTF

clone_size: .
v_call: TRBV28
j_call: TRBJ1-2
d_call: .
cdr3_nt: TGTGCCAGCAGTCCCCCAGGGGCCTCTAGTGGCTACACCTTC
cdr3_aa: CASSPPGASSGYTF

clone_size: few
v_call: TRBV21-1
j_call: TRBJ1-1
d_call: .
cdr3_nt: TGTGCCAGCACCCCGGACAGTATGAACACTGAAGCTTTCTTT
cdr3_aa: CASTPDSMNTEAFF

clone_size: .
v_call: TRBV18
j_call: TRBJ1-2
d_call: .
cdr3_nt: TGTGCCAGCTCACCAAACCAACAGGCTCCCCATGGCTACACCTTC
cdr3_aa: CASSPNQQAPHGYTF

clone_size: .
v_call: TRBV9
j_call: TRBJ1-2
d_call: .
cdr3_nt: TGTGCCAGCAGCGGGCCGGGACACCGAGGGCCATATGGCTACACCTTC
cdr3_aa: CASSGPGHRGPYGYTF

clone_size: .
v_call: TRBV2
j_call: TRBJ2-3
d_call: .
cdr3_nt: TGTGCCAGCAGTGAGAGTTGGTCCCCAGATACGCAGTATTTT
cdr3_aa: CASSESWSPDTQYF

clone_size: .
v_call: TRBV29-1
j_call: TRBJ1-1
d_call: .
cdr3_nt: TGCAGCGTTTCGACGGGGAACACTGAAGCTTTCTTT
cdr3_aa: CSVSTGNTEAFF

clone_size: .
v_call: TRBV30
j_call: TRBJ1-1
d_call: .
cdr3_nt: TGTGCCTGGCAAAATCAGGACAGAGACACTGAAGCTTTCTTT
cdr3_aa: CAWQNQDRDTEAFF

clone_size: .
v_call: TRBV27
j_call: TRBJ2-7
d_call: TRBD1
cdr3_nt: TGTGCCAGCAGTTTTCAATACAGGGGCGAGTTCGAGCAGTACTTC
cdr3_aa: CASSFQYRGEFEQYF

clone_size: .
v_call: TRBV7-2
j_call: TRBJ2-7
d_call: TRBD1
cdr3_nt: TGTGCCAGCAGCCCCCGGAGAGACAGGGTCTCCGAGCAGTACTTC
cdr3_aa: CASSPRRDRVSEQYF

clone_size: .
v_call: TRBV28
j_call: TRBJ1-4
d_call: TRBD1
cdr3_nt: TGTGCCAGCAGCCTGGAGGGACAGGGTAAAGGACGGACTAATGAAAAACTGTTTTTT
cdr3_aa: CASSLEGQGKGRTNEKLFF

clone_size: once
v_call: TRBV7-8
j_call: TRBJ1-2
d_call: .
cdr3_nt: TGTGCCAGCAGCCCAAGCAGGGGAGGGATTAGCTACACCTTC
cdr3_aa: CASSPSRGGISYTF

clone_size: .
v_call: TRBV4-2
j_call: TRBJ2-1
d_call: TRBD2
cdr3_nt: TGTGCCAGCAGCCAAGATCCGAATAGCGGGGGGGCATGGGGCAATGAGCAGTTCTTC
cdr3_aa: CASSQDPNSGGAWGNEQFF

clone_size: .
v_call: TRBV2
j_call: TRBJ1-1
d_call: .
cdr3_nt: TGTGCCAGCAGGTTGGTGATTAGTGAAGCTTTCTTT
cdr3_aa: CASRLVISEAFF